Sequencing of this TCR beta chain was carried out in a study of a mutant IDH1 vaccine in newly diagnosed glioma. Study-wide context: Eight vaccine injections were given to patients in weeks 1, 3, 5, 7, 11, 15, 19 and 23. Vaccines began 4-6 weeks after radiotherapy alone, or with temozolomide cycles. Averaging roughly 40 years of age, treated patients were roughly 60% male and 37.5% female.

In regard to this clone: The antigen is undetermined.

Produced via immunoSEQ multiplex PCR; TCRdb's table is partial and in-frame only. In the table there are about 38,000 clones, approximately 78% of which are singletons. The CDR3 has 13 amino acids. Trimming cost V 0 bases and J 4 bases; bases outside gene matches: 0. The germline V gene encodes CDR1 SGHDT and CDR2 YYEEEE. The study, taken as a whole, reports: Across multiple MHC alleles, roughly 93% of patients had vaccine-induced responses.

Regarding time point: week 5, during vaccination. A single vaccine dose contained 300 ug of mutant IDH1 20-mer peptide, and topical imiquimod was used with it. The chain employs TRBV5-6 and TRBJ1-2; TRBD1 matches at 7 bases. This clonotype was obtained from a man in his forties with glioma. The sample here was PBMCs, taken from a glioma patient whose treatment included an IDH1 peptide vaccine. The CDR3 reads CASSLEGAYGYTF. The CDR3 nucleotides read TGTGCCAGCAGCTTGGAGGGGGCCTATGGCTACACCTTC.